The sequence of this T cell receptor (beta chain) was determined in a study of CD8 T cells in ankylosing spondylitis. Findings and caveats of the study: It appeared that ankylosing spondylitis blood was characterized by a TCR beta motif of 8 or 9 highly homologous variants. As reported, disease-linked clones showed significant enrichment in matched ankylosing spondylitis synovial fluid.

In this sample, this clonotype turned up a few times. Antigen specificity is unknown. Each CDR3 protein is one row after TCRdb ran MiXCR on the 5' RACE reads. The sample lists fewer than 500,000 distinct CDR3 sequences, roughly 26% seen once, with about 0.89% in the top ten. From germline, CDR1 is MNHNS and CDR2 SASEGT. The CDR3 spans 14 residues. Trimming took off 10 bases at V and 7 bases at J, with 22 bases between the two ends. Sequencing used blood, either unsorted or a sorted T cell fraction (not recorded which). The chain has TRBV6-1 and TRBJ2-5, with D perhaps matching TRBD1 or TRBD2 (7 bases each). This sequence originates from a male donor with ankylosing spondylitis. The CDR3 coding sequence is TGTGCCATCCAGGGGGGGGTCCACAGGGGGACCCAGTACTTC. This encodes CAIQGGVHRGTQYF.